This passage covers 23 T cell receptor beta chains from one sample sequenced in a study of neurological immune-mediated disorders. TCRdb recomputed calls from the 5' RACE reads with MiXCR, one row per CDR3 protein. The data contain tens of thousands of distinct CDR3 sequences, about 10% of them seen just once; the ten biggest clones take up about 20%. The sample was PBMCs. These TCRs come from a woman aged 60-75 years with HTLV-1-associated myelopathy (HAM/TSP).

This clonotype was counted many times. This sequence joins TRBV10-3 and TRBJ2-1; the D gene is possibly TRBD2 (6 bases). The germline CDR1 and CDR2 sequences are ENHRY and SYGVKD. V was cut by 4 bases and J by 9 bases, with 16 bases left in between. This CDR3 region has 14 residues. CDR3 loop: CAISGRVQGSEQFF. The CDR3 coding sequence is TGTGCCATCAGTGGGAGGGTCCAGGGAAGTGAGCAGTTCTTC.

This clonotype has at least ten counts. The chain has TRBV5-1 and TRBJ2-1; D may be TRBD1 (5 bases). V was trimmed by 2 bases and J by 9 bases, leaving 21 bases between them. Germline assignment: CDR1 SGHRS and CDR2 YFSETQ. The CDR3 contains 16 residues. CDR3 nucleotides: TGCGCCAGCAGCTTCGCCCGGACACCCGCTACTGGTGAGCAGTTCTTC. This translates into CASSFARTPATGEQFF.

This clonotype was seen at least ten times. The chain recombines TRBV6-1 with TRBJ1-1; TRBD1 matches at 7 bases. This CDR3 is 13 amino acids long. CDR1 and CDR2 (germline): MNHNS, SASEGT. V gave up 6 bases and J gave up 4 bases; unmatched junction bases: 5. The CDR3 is CASRVTGFTEAFF. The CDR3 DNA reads TGTGCCAGCAGGGTGACAGGGTTCACTGAAGCTTTCTTT.

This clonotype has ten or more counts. The CDR3 DNA sequence: TGTGCCATCAGTGAGTCCATAGGGATTGTGAACACTGAAGCTTTCTTT. This translates into CAISESIGIVNTEAFF. V gene TRBV10-3 combines with J gene TRBJ1-1; D not certain. The germline V gene encodes CDR1 ENHRY and CDR2 SYGVKD. The CDR3 is 16 amino acids. V lost 0 bases and J 0 bases, leaving 11 bases between the germline ends.

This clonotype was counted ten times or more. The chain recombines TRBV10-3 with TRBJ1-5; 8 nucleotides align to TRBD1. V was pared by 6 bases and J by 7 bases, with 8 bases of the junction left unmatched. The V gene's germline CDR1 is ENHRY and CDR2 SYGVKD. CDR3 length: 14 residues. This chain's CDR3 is CAISGDRLGQPQHF. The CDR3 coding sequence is TGTGCCATCAGCGGGGACAGGCTTGGACAGCCCCAGCATTTT.

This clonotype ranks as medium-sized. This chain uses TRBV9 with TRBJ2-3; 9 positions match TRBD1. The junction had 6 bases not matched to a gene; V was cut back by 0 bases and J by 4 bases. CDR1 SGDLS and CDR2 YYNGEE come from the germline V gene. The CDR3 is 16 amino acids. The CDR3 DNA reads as TGTGCCAGCAGCGTAGCAAGGGACAGGGTTTCAGATACGCAGTATTTT. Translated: CASSVARDRVSDTQYF.

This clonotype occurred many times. The CDR3 here is CASSAITGARRTEAFF. CDR3 sequence (DNA): TGTGCCAGCAGCGCAATCACAGGGGCGCGGAGGACTGAAGCTTTCTTT. V usage is TRBV7-9 and J usage is TRBJ1-1; 7 bases agree with TRBD1. J lost 5 bases, V lost 5 bases, and 14 bases had no gene match. In germline, CDR1 is SEHNR, CDR2 FQNEAQ (reference sequence). The CDR3 covers 16 residues.

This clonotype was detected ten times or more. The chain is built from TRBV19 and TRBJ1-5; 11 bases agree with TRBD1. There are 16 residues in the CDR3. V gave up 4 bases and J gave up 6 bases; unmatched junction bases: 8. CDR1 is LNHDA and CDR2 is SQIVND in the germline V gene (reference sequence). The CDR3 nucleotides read TGTGCCAGTAGTACCCTCAGGACAGGGGGCATTCAGCCCCAGCATTTT. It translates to CASSTLRTGGIQPQHF.

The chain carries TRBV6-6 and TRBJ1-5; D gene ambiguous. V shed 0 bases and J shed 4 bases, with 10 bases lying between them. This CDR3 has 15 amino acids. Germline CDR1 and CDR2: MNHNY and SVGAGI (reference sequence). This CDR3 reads CASSYSVVWNQPQHF. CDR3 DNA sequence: TGTGCCAGCAGTTACTCGGTAGTATGGAATCAGCCCCAGCATTTT.

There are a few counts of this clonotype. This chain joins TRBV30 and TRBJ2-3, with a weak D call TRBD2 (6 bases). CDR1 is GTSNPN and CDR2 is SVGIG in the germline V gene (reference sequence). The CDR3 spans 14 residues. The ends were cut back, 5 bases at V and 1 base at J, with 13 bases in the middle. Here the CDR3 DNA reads TGTGCCTGGGTTAGCGGAGAGGGCACAGATACGCAGTATTTT. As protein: CAWVSGEGTDTQYF.

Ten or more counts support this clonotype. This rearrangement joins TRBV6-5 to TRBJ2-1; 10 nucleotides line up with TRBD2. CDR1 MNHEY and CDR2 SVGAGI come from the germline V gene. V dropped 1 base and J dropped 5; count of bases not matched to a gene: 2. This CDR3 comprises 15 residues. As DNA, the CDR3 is TGTGCCAGCAGTTACTTAGCGGGGGGAAACAATGAGCAGTTCTTC. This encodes CASSYLAGGNNEQFF.

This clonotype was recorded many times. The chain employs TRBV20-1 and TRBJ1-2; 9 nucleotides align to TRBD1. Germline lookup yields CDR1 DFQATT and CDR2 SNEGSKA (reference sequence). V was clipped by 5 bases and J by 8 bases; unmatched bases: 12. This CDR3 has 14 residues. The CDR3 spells CSASADRGGWGYTF. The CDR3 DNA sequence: TGCAGTGCTTCCGCGGACAGGGGAGGATGGGGCTACACCTTC.

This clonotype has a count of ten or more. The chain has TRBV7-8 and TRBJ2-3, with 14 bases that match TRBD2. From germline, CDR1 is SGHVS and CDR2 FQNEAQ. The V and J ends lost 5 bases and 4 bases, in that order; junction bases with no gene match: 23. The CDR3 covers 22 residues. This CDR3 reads CASSQPGLAGDLLGIGADTQYF. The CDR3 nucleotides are TGTGCCAGCAGCCAACCGGGACTAGCGGGGGACCTACTTGGGATTGGCGCAGATACGCAGTATTTT. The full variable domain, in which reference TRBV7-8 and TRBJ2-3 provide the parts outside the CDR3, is GAGVSQSPRYKVAKRGQDVALRCDPISGHVSLFWYQQALGQGPEFLTYFQNEAQLDKSGLPSDRFFAERPEGSVSTLKIQRTQQEDSAVYLCASSQPGLAGDLLGIGADTQYFGPGTRLTVL.

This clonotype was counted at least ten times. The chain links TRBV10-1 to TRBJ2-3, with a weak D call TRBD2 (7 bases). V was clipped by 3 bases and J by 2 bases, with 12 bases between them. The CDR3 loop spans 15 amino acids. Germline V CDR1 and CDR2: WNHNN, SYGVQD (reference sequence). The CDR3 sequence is CASSDRGDITDTQYF. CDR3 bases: TGCGCCAGCAGTGACCGGGGGGACATCACAGATACGCAGTATTTT.

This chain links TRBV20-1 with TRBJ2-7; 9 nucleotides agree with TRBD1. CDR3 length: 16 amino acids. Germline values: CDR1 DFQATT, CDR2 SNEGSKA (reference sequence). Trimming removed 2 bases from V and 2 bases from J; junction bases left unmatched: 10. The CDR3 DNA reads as TGCAGTGCTAGACATCTTTGGGGACAGGGTACCTACGAGCAGTACTTC. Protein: CSARHLWGQGTYEQYF.

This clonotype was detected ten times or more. Written as DNA, the CDR3 is TGCGCCAGCAGCCAAGAAGGACTGCGGGTAGCGGGGGGGCCCAAAAACATTCAGTACTTC. Translated: CASSQEGLRVAGGPKNIQYF. The V call is TRBV4-1, the J call TRBJ2-4; 11 nucleotides align to TRBD2. This CDR3 contains 20 residues. CDR1 and CDR2 (germline): MGHRA, YSYEKL. The junction had 12 bases not matched to a gene; V was cut back by 0 bases and J by 2 bases.

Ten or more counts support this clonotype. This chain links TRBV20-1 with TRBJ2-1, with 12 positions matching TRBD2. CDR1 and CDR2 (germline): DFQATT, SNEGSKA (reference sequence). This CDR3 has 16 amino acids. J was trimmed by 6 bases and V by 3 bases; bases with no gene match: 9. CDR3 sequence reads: CSASPPTSGGSNEQFF. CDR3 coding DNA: TGCAGTGCTAGTCCCCCAACTAGCGGGGGGAGCAATGAGCAGTTCTTC.

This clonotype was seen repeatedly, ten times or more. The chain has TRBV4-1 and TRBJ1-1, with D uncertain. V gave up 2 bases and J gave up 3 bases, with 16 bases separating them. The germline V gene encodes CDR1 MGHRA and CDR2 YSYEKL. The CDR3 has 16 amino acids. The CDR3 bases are TGCGCCAGCAGCCAAACCATACTAAAGTTGGACACTGAAGCTTTCTTT. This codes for CASSQTILKLDTEAFF.

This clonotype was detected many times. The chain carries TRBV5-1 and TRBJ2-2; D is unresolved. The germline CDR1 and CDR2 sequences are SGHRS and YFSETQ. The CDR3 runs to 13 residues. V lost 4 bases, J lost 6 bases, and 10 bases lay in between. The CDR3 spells CASSLSSAGELFF. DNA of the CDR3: TGCGCCAGCAGCCTCAGTAGTGCCGGGGAGCTGTTTTTT.

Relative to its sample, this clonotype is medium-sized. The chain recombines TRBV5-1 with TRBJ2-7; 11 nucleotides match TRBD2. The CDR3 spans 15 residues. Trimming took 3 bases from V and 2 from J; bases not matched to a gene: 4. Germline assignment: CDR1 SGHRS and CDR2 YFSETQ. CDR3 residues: CASSYTSGGPYEQYF. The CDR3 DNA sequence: TGCGCCAGCAGCTATACTAGCGGGGGTCCCTACGAGCAGTACTTC.

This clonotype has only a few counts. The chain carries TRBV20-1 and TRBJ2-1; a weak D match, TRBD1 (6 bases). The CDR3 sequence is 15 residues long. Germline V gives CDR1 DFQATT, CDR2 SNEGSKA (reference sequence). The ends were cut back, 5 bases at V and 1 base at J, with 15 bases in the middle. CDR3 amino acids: CSAEDSFSSYNEQFF. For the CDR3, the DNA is TGCAGTGCTGAGGACAGTTTCTCATCCTACAATGAGCAGTTCTTC.

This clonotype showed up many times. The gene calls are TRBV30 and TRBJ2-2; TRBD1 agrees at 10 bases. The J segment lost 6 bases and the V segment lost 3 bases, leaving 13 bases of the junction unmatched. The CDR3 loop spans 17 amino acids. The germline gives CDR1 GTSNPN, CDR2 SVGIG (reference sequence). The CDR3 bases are TGTGCCTGGAGACCACTTACCGGGACAGGGGTATCCGGGGAGCTGTTTTTT. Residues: CAWRPLTGTGVSGELFF.

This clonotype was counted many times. The CDR3 is CASSILRHEQYF. The CDR3, as DNA: TGTGCCAGCAGCATACTTAGACACGAGCAGTACTTC. This sequence joins TRBV6-6 and TRBJ2-7, with D hard to call. V lost 6 bases and J 5 bases, leaving 11 bases between the germline ends. The germline gives CDR1 MNHNY, CDR2 SVGAGI (reference sequence). CDR3 length: 12 residues.